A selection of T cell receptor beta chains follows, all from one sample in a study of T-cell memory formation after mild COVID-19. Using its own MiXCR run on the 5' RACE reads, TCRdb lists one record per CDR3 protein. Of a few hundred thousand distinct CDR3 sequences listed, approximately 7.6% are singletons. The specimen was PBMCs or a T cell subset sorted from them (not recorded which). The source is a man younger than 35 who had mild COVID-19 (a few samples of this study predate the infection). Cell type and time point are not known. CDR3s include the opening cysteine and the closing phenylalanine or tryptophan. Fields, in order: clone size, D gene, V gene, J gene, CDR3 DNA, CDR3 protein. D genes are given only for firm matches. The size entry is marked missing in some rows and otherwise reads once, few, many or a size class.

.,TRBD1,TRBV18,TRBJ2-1,TGTGCCAGCTCAGCATACAGGGGGGATGAGCAGTTCTTC,CASSAYRGDEQFF
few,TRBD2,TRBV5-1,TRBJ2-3,TGCGCCAGCAGCTTCATTAGCGGGGGGCCAGATACGCAGTATTTT,CASSFISGGPDTQYF
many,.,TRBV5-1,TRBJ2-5,TGCGCCAGCAGCTTTGAGGGGAGAGGGGAAGAGACCCAGTACTTC,CASSFEGRGEETQYF
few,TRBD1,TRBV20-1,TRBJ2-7,TGCAGTGCTAGTCGACAGGGAGACTACGAGCAGTACTTC,CSASRQGDYEQYF
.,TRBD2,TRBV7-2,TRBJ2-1,TGTGCCAGCAGCTTTACTAGCGGGCGCTACAATGAGCAGTTCTTC,CASSFTSGRYNEQFF
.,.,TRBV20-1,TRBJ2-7,TGCAGTGCTAGTCCAGGGGTCGCTGGCCACGAGCAGTACTTC,CSASPGVAGHEQYF
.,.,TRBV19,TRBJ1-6,TGTGCCAGTAGTATAGGAGCGTCCTATAATTCACCCCTCCACTTT,CASSIGASYNSPLHF
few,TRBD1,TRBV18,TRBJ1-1,TGTGCCAGCTCACTACAGGGGGCAAGCGCTGAAGCTTTCTTT,CASSLQGASAEAFF
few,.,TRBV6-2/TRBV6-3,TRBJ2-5,TGTGCCACAGCACCCGGGGAGGAGACCCAGTACTTC,CATAPGEETQYF
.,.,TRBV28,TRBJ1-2,TGTGCCAGCAGCAATAAGGGGTATGGCTACACCTTC,CASSNKGYGYTF
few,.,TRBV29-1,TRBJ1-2,TGCAGCGTTCGCCGGACAGCAACTTATGGCTACACCTTC,CSVRRTATYGYTF
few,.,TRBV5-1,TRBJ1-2,TGCGCCAGCAGCTTGGCCGCGGGGGGCGCTTCGGTAGGGGGAGACTACACCTTC,CASSLAAGGASVGGDYTF
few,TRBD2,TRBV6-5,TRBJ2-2,TGTGCCAGCAGTTCTGGAACTAGCGGCGGAGCCGGGGAGCTGTTTTTT,CASSSGTSGGAGELFF
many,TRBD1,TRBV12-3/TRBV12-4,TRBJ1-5,TGTGCCAGCAGGATCGGGACAGCCAGCAATCAGCCCCAGCATTTT,CASRIGTASNQPQHF
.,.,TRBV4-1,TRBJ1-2,TGCGCCAGCAGCCAAGATCTCTCCCGACGTCTCACCTTC,CASSQDLSRRLTF
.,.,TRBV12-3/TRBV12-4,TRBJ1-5,TGTGCCAGCAGTTGGGAGTTGGGCCAGCCCCAGCATTTT,CASSWELGQPQHF
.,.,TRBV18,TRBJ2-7,TGTGCCAGCTCATCCCCTTCCACAGGGTCCTACGAGCAGTACTTC,CASSSPSTGSYEQYF
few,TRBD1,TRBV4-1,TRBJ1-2,TGCGCCAGCAGCCAAGTAGGGACAGTGGGTGGCTACACCTTC,CASSQVGTVGGYTF
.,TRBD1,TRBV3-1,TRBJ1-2,TGTGCCAGCAGCCAGCTCATCACAGGGGGCAGTGGCTACACCTTC,CASSQLITGGSGYTF
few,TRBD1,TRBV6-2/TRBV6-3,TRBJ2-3,TGTGCCAGTGGACAGGGGCGGATGGATACGCAGTATTTT,CASGQGRMDTQYF
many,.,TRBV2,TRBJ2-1,TGTGCCAGCGTTAGTAACAGCCGCAATGAGCAGTTCTTC,CASVSNSRNEQFF
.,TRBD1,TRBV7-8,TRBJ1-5,TGTGCCAGCAGCGCGGGACAGGGGGCAGTTGGCAATCAGCCCCAGCATTTT,CASSAGQGAVGNQPQHF
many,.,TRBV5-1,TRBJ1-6,TGTGCCAGCAGCTTGGAGGGGAATTCACCCCTCCACTTT,CASSLEGNSPLHF
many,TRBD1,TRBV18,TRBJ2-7,TGTGCCAGCTCATCGGACAGGGCCTACGAGCAGTACTTC,CASSSDRAYEQYF
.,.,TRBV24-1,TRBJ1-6,TGTGCCACCAGTGATCCAACTGTGGGCTGGCGAAATTCACCCCTCCACTTT,CATSDPTVGWRNSPLHF
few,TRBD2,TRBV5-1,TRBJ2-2,TGCGCCAGCAGCACTAGCGGGGGAGACACCGGGGAGCTGTTTTTT,CASSTSGGDTGELFF
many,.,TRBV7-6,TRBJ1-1,TGTGCCAGCAGCGTACAAACAGGGACCGAAGCTTTCTTT,CASSVQTGTEAFF
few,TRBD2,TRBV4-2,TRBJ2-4,TGTGCCAGCAGCCCCACCCCCCGGGCTAGCGGGGGGGTTCTAGCCAAAAACATTCAGTACTTC,CASSPTPRASGGVLAKNIQYF
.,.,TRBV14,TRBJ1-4,TGTGCCAGCAGCCAGCAGTGGCCGACTAATGAAAAACTGTTTTTT,CASSQQWPTNEKLFF
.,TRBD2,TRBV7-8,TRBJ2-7,TGTGCCAGCAGCTTACGCCCCGGTGGGACTAGCGGGGGGGTCCCCTACGAGCAGTACTTC,CASSLRPGGTSGGVPYEQYF
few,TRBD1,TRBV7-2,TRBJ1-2,TGTGCCAGCAGCTTCGGACAGGGGACGGGCTACACCTTC,CASSFGQGTGYTF
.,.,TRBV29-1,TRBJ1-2,TGCAGCGTTCTGCCCTACAGGGTCCCTTATGGCTACACCTTC,CSVLPYRVPYGYTF
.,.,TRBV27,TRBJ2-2,TGTGCCAGCAGCCCATGGGGGGCGAGCACCGGGGAGCTGTTTTTT,CASSPWGASTGELFF
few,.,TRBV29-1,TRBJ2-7,TGCAGCGTAGGGCCCTCGGTGGGGGAGCAGTACTTC,CSVGPSVGEQYF
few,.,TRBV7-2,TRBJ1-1,TGTGCCAGCAGCTTTGGGTCCCCGAACACTGAAGCTTTCTTT,CASSFGSPNTEAFF
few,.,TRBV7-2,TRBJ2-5,TGTGCCAGCAGCTTGCGAAACCAAGAGACCCAGTACTTC,CASSLRNQETQYF
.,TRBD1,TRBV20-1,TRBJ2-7,TGCAGTGCCCAGGGACAGGCCTACGAGCAGTACTTC,CSAQGQAYEQYF